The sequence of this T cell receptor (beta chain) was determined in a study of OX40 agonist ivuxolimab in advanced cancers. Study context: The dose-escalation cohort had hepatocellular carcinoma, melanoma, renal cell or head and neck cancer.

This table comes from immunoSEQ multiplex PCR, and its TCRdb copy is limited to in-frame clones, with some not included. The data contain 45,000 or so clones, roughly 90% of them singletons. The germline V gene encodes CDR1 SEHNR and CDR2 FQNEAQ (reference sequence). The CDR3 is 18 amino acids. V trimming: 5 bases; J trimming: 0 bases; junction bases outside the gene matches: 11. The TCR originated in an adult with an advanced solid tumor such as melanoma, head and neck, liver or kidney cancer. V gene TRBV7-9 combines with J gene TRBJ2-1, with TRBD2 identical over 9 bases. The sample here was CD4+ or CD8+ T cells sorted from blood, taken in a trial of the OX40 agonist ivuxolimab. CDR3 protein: CASSAVTSGYSSYNEQFF. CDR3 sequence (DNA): TGTGCCAGCAGCGCCGTGACTAGCGGTTACAGCTCCTACAATGAGCAGTTCTTC.